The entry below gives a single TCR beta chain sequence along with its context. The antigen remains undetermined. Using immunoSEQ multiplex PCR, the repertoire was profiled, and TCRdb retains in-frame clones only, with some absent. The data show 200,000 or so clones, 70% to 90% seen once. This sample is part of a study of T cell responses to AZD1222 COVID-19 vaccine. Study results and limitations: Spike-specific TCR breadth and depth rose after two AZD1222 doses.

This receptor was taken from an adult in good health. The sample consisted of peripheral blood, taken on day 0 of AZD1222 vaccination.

CDR3 in DNA: TGTGCCAGCGGGCAGACAGTCAATTCACCCCTCCACTTT. Residues: CASGQTVNSPLHF. The gene calls are TRBV2 and TRBJ1-6; the D gene is possibly TRBD1 (5 bases). V was trimmed by 8 bases and J by 7 bases, leaving 12 bases between them. There are 13 residues in the CDR3. The V gene's germline CDR1 is SNHLY and CDR2 FYNNEI.